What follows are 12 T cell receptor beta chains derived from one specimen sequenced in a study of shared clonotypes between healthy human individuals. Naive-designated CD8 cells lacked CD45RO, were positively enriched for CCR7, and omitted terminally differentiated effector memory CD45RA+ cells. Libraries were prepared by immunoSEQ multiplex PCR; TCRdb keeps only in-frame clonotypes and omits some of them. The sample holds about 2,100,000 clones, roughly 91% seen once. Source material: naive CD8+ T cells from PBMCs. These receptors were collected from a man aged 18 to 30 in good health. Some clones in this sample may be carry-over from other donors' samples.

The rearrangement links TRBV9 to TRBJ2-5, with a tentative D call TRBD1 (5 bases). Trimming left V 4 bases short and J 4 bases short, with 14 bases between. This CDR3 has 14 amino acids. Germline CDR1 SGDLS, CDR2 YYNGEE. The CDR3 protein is CASSRSGARETQYF. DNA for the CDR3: TGTGCCAGCAGCCGAAGTGGGGCACGAGAGACCCAGTACTTC.

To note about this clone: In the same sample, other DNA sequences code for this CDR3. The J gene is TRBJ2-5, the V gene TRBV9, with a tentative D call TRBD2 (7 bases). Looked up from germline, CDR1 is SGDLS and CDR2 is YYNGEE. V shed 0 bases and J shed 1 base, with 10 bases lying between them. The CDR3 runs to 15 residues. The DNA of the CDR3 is TGTGCCAGCAGCGTAGAGGGAGGGGGCCAAGAGACCCAGTACTTC. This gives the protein CASSVEGGGQETQYF.

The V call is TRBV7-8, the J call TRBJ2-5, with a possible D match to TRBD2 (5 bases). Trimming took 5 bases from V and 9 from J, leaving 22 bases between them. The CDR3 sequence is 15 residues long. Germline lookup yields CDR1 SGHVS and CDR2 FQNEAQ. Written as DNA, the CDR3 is TGTGCCAGCAGCCCCAGTCCGCGGGTGGACTGGGCCCAGTACTTC. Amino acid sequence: CASSPSPRVDWAQYF.

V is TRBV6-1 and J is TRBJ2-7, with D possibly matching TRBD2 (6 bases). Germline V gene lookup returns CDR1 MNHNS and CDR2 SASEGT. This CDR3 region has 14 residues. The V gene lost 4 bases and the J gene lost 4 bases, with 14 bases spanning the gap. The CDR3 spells CASSGPQEGYEQYF. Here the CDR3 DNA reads TGTGCCAGCAGTGGACCCCAGGAGGGTTACGAGCAGTACTTC.

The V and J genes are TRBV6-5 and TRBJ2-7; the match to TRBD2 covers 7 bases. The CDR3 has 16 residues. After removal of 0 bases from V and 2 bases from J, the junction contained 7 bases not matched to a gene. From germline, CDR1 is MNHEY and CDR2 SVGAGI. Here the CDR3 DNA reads TGTGCCAGCAGTTACTCGAGCGGGAAAGTCCCCTACGAGCAGTACTTC. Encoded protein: CASSYSSGKVPYEQYF.

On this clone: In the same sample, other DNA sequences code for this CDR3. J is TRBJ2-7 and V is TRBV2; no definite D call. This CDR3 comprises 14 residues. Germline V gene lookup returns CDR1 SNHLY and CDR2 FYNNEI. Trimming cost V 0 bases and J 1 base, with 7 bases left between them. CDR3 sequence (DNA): TGTGCCAGCAGTGAAGCAGGGTCATCCTACGAGCAGTACTTC. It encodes CASSEAGSSYEQYF.

This chain's CDR3 is CASSMISGSGQPQHF. In DNA form, the CDR3 reads TGTGCCAGTAGTATGATTTCAGGGTCGGGACAGCCCCAGCATTTT. The chain couples TRBV19 to TRBJ1-5; possibly TRBD1 for D (5 bases). Germline CDR1 reads LNHDA; CDR2 reads SQIVND (reference sequence). CDR3 length equals 15 residues. Trimming took off 3 bases at V and 7 bases at J, with 16 bases between the two ends.

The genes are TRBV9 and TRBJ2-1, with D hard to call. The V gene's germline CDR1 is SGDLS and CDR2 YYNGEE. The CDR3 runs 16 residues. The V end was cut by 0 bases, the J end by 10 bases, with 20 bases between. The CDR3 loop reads CASSVAGSPTTPEQFF. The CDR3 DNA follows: TGTGCCAGCAGCGTAGCTGGGTCTCCGACAACACCAGAGCAGTTCTTC. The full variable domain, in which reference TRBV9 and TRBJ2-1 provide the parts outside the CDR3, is DSGVTQTPKHLITATGQRVTLRCSPRSGDLSVYWYQQSLDQGLQFLIQYYNGEERAKGNILERFSAQQFPDLHSELNLSSLELGDSALYFCASSVAGSPTTPEQFFGPGTRLTVL.

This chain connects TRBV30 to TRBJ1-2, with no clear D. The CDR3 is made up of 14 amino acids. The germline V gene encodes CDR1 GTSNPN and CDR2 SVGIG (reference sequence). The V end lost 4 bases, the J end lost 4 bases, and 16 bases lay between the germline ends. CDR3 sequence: CAWTHRAVSYGYTF. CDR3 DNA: TGTGCCTGGACCCACCGGGCAGTCTCCTATGGCTACACCTTC.

This CDR3 reads CASSASGGPGTF. CDR3 nucleotides: TGTGCCAGCAGTGCCTCCGGGGGCCCTGGAACCTTC. The rearrangement links TRBV25-1 to TRBJ1-2, with D maybe TRBD1 (6 bases). CDR3 length: 12 residues. The germline gives CDR1 MGHDK, CDR2 SYGVNS. V was shortened by 4 bases and J by 14 bases, with 17 bases between the two germline ends.

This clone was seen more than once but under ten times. The CDR3 sequence: CASSLYPGFSNQPQHF. CDR3 nucleotide sequence: TGCGCCAGCAGCTTGTACCCAGGGTTTAGCAATCAGCCCCAGCATTTT. This chain uses TRBV5-1 with TRBJ1-5; D is perhaps TRBD1 (5 bases). V gave up 1 base and J gave up 0 bases, with 11 bases separating them. The CDR3 is made up of 16 amino acids. Germline V gene sequence: CDR1 SGHRS, CDR2 YFSETQ.

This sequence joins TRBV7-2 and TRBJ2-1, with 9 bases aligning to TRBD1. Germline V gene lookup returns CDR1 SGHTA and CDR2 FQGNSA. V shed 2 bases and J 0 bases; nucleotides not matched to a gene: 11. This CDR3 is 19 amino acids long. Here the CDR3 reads CASSLSGTGYIGSYNEQFF. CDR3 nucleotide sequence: TGTGCCAGCAGCTTATCAGGGACAGGGTATATCGGCTCCTACAATGAGCAGTTCTTC.